This TCR beta chain emerged from a study of identical twins. J lost 2 bases, V lost 6 bases, and 2 bases had no gene match. The CDR3 runs to 12 residues. Germline V gene data show CDR1 as SQVTM and CDR2 as ANQGSEA. This clonotype appeared a few times. Its antigen remains unknown. With template switching, a universal primer site was added, and the cDNA carried unique molecular identifiers. TCRdb used MiXCR to reprocess the 5' RACE reads, holding one entry per CDR3 protein. Of some 630,000 distinct CDR3 sequences in the sample, 7.1% were seen once. Study observations and caveats: Excess twin sharing in beta out-of-frame sequences was weaker. The conclusions drew on cross-sectional statistical analysis instead of tracking the same donors. Abundant cord blood beta clonotypes carried fewer insertions; memory repertoires showed none.

In addition, the sample was reused for a study of yellow fever vaccine responses in identical twins.

This chain uses TRBV29-1 with TRBJ1-1; 8 bases fit TRBD1. The sequencing input was PBMCs. This TCR came from a young woman in good health. In nucleotides, the CDR3 is TGCAGCGTGGGACAGGTAAACACTGAAGCTTTCTTT. Its protein is CSVGQVNTEAFF.